A selection of T cell receptor beta chains follows, all from one sample in a study of Graves' ophthalmopathy and Graves' hyperthyroidism. Each CDR3 protein is one row after TCRdb ran MiXCR on the multiplex PCR reads. The repertoire has around 670,000 distinct CDR3 sequences, around 40% of them found once; the top ten carry 35% to 55%. Material for sequencing was peripheral blood. These receptors all stem from an adult man with Graves' ophthalmopathy. Each CDR3 is given with its conserved first and last residue. D genes are given only for firm matches. Not all rows give a size; the values are once, few, many and, for expanded clones, a class.

V gene: TRBV7-9
clone size: -
J gene: TRBJ2-7
D gene: -
CDR3 DNA: TGTGCCAGCAGCTCAGGAGAGGGGGAGCAGTACTTC
CDR3 protein: CASSSGEGEQYF

V gene: TRBV20-1
clone size: many
J gene: TRBJ1-3
D gene: -
CDR3 DNA: TGCAGTGCTAACTCTGGAAACACCATATATTTT
CDR3 protein: CSANSGNTIYF

V gene: TRBV7-9
clone size: few
J gene: TRBJ1-6
D gene: -
CDR3 DNA: TGTGCCAGCAGCGAACCACCCCTCCACTTT
CDR3 protein: CASSEPPLHF

V gene: TRBV2
clone size: -
J gene: TRBJ2-5
D gene: -
CDR3 DNA: TGTGCCAGCAGTGAAGCGGGGGGCTTTAGCCAAGAGACCCAGTACTTC
CDR3 protein: CASSEAGGFSQETQYF

V gene: TRBV20-1
clone size: -
J gene: TRBJ2-5
D gene: TRBD2
CDR3 DNA: TGCAGTGCTACGGGGGGGGGCCAAGAGACCCAGTACTTC
CDR3 protein: CSATGGGQETQYF

V gene: TRBV25-1
clone size: many
J gene: TRBJ2-7
D gene: -
CDR3 DNA: TGTGCCAGCAGTTTCCCCCCGTCGACGGAGGTCGAGCAGTACTTC
CDR3 protein: CASSFPPSTEVEQYF

V gene: TRBV7-2
clone size: few
J gene: TRBJ1-3
D gene: -
CDR3 DNA: TGTGCCAGCAGCCCTGACAGCCTACCTCATCCCTCTGGAAACACCATATATTTT
CDR3 protein: CASSPDSLPHPSGNTIYF

V gene: TRBV15
clone size: medium-sized
J gene: TRBJ1-3
D gene: -
CDR3 DNA: TGTGCCACCAGCAGAGCGGTGACAGGAGCTGGAAACACCATATATTTT
CDR3 protein: CATSRAVTGAGNTIYF

V gene: TRBV6-6
clone size: -
J gene: TRBJ1-5
D gene: -
CDR3 DNA: TGTGCCAGCAGTTACCGGGACTCCCGATCGGCCCAGCATTTT
CDR3 protein: CASSYRDSRSAQHF

V gene: TRBV9
clone size: many
J gene: TRBJ2-5
D gene: TRBD2
CDR3 DNA: TGTGCCAGCAGCGTAGGTAGCGGGGGCCAAGAGACCCAGTACTTC
CDR3 protein: CASSVGSGGQETQYF

V gene: TRBV20-1
clone size: few
J gene: TRBJ1-5
D gene: -
CDR3 DNA: TGCAGTGCTAGAGGTGCCAGGGGCGACAGTCAGCCCCAGCATTTT
CDR3 protein: CSARGARGDSQPQHF

V gene: TRBV29-1
clone size: many
J gene: TRBJ1-1
D gene: -
CDR3 DNA: TGCACCCTGCGCGGGGACACTGAAGCTTTCTTT
CDR3 protein: CTLRGDTEAFF

V gene: TRBV12-3/TRBV12-4
clone size: few
J gene: TRBJ2-5
D gene: TRBD2
CDR3 DNA: TGTGCCAGCAGTCCGCGGCTAGCGGGGGGCGGGGAGACCCAGTACTTC
CDR3 protein: CASSPRLAGGGETQYF

V gene: TRBV10-2
clone size: -
J gene: TRBJ1-5
D gene: TRBD1
CDR3 DNA: TGTGCCAGCAGATCCGGGACAGGGTCCAAGTTGAAGAATCAGCCCCAGCATTTT
CDR3 protein: CASRSGTGSKLKNQPQHF

V gene: TRBV9
clone size: -
J gene: TRBJ1-1
D gene: -
CDR3 DNA: TGTGCCAGCAGTTTCACCGGGGGGGGGATGGACACTGAAGCTTTCTTT
CDR3 protein: CASSFTGGGMDTEAFF

V gene: TRBV20-1
clone size: once
J gene: TRBJ2-7
D gene: -
CDR3 DNA: TGCAGTGCTCCCGGGACACTGGCTTCCTACGAGCAGTACTTC
CDR3 protein: CSAPGTLASYEQYF

V gene: TRBV12-3/TRBV12-4
clone size: many
J gene: TRBJ1-6
D gene: -
CDR3 DNA: TGTGCCAGCAGCCTAGGGGGGACAAGGTGGTCACCCCTCCACTTT
CDR3 protein: CASSLGGTRWSPLHF

V gene: TRBV19
clone size: many
J gene: TRBJ2-6
D gene: -
CDR3 DNA: TGTGCCAGTAGTAACGCCCGGGGGGGGGCCAACGTCCTGACTTTC
CDR3 protein: CASSNARGGANVLTF

V gene: TRBV7-9
clone size: -
J gene: TRBJ2-7
D gene: -
CDR3 DNA: TGTGCCATAACAGAGGTTTTATCAGATCCCTACGAGCAGTACTTC
CDR3 protein: CAITEVLSDPYEQYF

V gene: TRBV28
clone size: -
J gene: TRBJ2-7
D gene: -
CDR3 DNA: TGTGCCAGCAGAACCGGGACACTTCTCGAGCAGTACTTC
CDR3 protein: CASRTGTLLEQYF

V gene: TRBV10-3
clone size: -
J gene: TRBJ1-2
D gene: -
CDR3 DNA: TGTGCCATCAGGGCGGCGGGGGGAAATGGCTACACCTTC
CDR3 protein: CAIRAAGGNGYTF

V gene: TRBV9
clone size: few
J gene: TRBJ2-6
D gene: TRBD2
CDR3 DNA: TGTGCCAGCAGCGTAGTACCCCTTAGCGGGACAACGTCCTCTGGGGCCAACGTCCTGACTTTC
CDR3 protein: CASSVVPLSGTTSSGANVLTF

V gene: TRBV10-3
clone size: many
J gene: TRBJ1-1
D gene: TRBD1
CDR3 DNA: TGTGCCATCAGTGAGCCATTAGGACAGGGGGCAGTTGAAGCTTTCTTT
CDR3 protein: CAISEPLGQGAVEAFF

V gene: TRBV7-3
clone size: -
J gene: TRBJ1-2
D gene: -
CDR3 DNA: TGTGCCTGGAGTGCGCAATTCGGTGGCTACACCTTC
CDR3 protein: CAWSAQFGGYTF

V gene: TRBV7-8
clone size: few
J gene: TRBJ2-5
D gene: -
CDR3 DNA: TGTGCCAGCAGCTATAAGTCTAGCGACAGGAAAGAGACCCAGTACTTC
CDR3 protein: CASSYKSSDRKETQYF

V gene: TRBV28
clone size: -
J gene: TRBJ1-1
D gene: -
CDR3 DNA: TGTGCCAGCACAGACACTCCCCGGACTGAAGCTTTCTTT
CDR3 protein: CASTDTPRTEAFF

V gene: TRBV7-9
clone size: -
J gene: TRBJ2-2
D gene: -
CDR3 DNA: TGTGCCAGCAGCTCTCTCCGGGACGGAAACACCGGGGAGCTGTTTTTT
CDR3 protein: CASSSLRDGNTGELFF

V gene: TRBV7-2
clone size: many
J gene: TRBJ2-7
D gene: TRBD2
CDR3 DNA: TGTGCCAGCAGCCCATCAGCGGGAGACTACGAGCAGTACTTC
CDR3 protein: CASSPSAGDYEQYF

V gene: TRBV10-3
clone size: -
J gene: TRBJ1-5
D gene: -
CDR3 DNA: TGTGCCAGCAGTGAAACGTTTGTCAGTCGACAGCCCCAGCATTTT
CDR3 protein: CASSETFVSRQPQHF

V gene: TRBV7-2
clone size: -
J gene: TRBJ1-5
D gene: -
CDR3 DNA: TGTGCCAGCAGCCCCCGTCCCAATCAGCCCCAGCATTTT
CDR3 protein: CASSPRPNQPQHF

V gene: TRBV15
clone size: -
J gene: TRBJ2-7
D gene: TRBD1
CDR3 DNA: TGTGCCACCAGCGTTATCGGACAGGGGTTATACGAGCAGTACTTC
CDR3 protein: CATSVIGQGLYEQYF

V gene: TRBV20-1
clone size: -
J gene: TRBJ1-5
D gene: -
CDR3 DNA: TGCAGTGCTAGAATCGGTATGGGAAGCAAGCCCCAGCATTTT
CDR3 protein: CSARIGMGSKPQHF

V gene: TRBV9
clone size: -
J gene: TRBJ2-7
D gene: -
CDR3 DNA: TGTGCCAGCGGCGTAGGCATAAACAAAGAGCAGTACTTC
CDR3 protein: CASGVGINKEQYF

V gene: TRBV5-8
clone size: -
J gene: TRBJ2-7
D gene: -
CDR3 DNA: TGTGCCAGCAGCTTGGTTTTGGGCTCAACCTACGAGCAGTACTTC
CDR3 protein: CASSLVLGSTYEQYF

V gene: TRBV25-1
clone size: -
J gene: TRBJ1-1
D gene: -
CDR3 DNA: TGTGCCAGCAGTTTCCCCTCGGAGCTCAGGGGAGCTTTCTTT
CDR3 protein: CASSFPSELRGAFF

V gene: TRBV7-2
clone size: -
J gene: TRBJ2-7
D gene: -
CDR3 DNA: TGTGCCAGCAGCTTGGGCTTAGGACAGCCCCACGAGCAGTACTTC
CDR3 protein: CASSLGLGQPHEQYF

V gene: TRBV14
clone size: -
J gene: TRBJ1-1
D gene: -
CDR3 DNA: TGTGCCAGCAGCCTGCGACCTATACAGGGAAGTGAAGCTTTCTTT
CDR3 protein: CASSLRPIQGSEAFF

V gene: TRBV20-1
clone size: -
J gene: TRBJ1-1
D gene: TRBD1
CDR3 DNA: TGCAGTGCTAGACAGGACAGGGCTCTTAGTTGGGCTTTCTTT
CDR3 protein: CSARQDRALSWAFF

V gene: TRBV9
clone size: many
J gene: TRBJ1-2
D gene: -
CDR3 DNA: TGTGCCAGCAGCGTAGAAGGGGCAGGTCTCTATGGCTACACCTTC
CDR3 protein: CASSVEGAGLYGYTF

V gene: TRBV20-1
clone size: few
J gene: TRBJ2-7
D gene: TRBD2
CDR3 DNA: TGCAGTGCTAGAGCCCCAGCCGGCGGGAGGTACGAGCAGTACTTC
CDR3 protein: CSARAPAGGRYEQYF

V gene: TRBV7-9
clone size: -
J gene: TRBJ2-7
D gene: TRBD2
CDR3 DNA: TGTGCCAGCAGCTTAGCGGGAGGGCCCAGGGAGCAGTACTTC
CDR3 protein: CASSLAGGPREQYF

V gene: TRBV7-9
clone size: -
J gene: TRBJ2-7
D gene: TRBD2
CDR3 DNA: TGTGCCAGCAGCTCAGCGCGGGGGTCTGAGCAGTACTTC
CDR3 protein: CASSSARGSEQYF

V gene: TRBV2
clone size: few
J gene: TRBJ1-2
D gene: -
CDR3 DNA: TGTGCCAGCCGTTTTTCGGGGGGTGGCTACACCTTC
CDR3 protein: CASRFSGGGYTF

V gene: TRBV6-1
clone size: -
J gene: TRBJ2-2
D gene: -
CDR3 DNA: TGTGCCAGCAGCATCCGTCCCCCGGTCACCGGGGAGCTGTTTTTT
CDR3 protein: CASSIRPPVTGELFF

V gene: TRBV6-4
clone size: few
J gene: TRBJ1-6
D gene: TRBD1
CDR3 DNA: TGTGCCAGCAGTTACTCAGGGGGACGAGATTCACCCCTCCACTTT
CDR3 protein: CASSYSGGRDSPLHF